These 17 T cell receptor beta chains were all obtained from the same sample, sequenced in a study of blood T cell repertoires in COVID-19. The table came from immunoSEQ multiplex PCR; TCRdb's copy has only in-frame clones and leaves some out. The data contain roughly 140,000 clones, roughly 84% of them singletons. The specimen was peripheral blood. Receptors originate from a woman aged 50 to 60 in a cohort sampled during active or convalescent COVID-19.

The chain couples TRBV6-5 to TRBJ1-2; perhaps TRBD1 as D (6 bases). Between the trimmed V and J ends, which lost 2 bases and 8 bases, there was a span of 12 bases. Germline-derived CDR1 and CDR2 are MNHEY and SVGAGI. The CDR3 extends over 13 amino acids. The CDR3 nucleotides read TGTGCCAGCAGTTACGGCGGACAGAGGGGCTACACCTTC. Amino acid sequence: CASSYGGQRGYTF.

This chain connects TRBV30 to TRBJ2-7; TRBD2 agrees at 8 bases. The CDR3 runs 14 residues. Losses at the gene ends were 7 bases for V and 5 bases for J; bases not matched to a gene: 13. The germline CDR1 and CDR2 sequences are GTSNPN and SVGIG (reference sequence). CDR3 nucleotides: TGTGCCTCACCCGGACTAGCAGGTGGGCACGAGCAGTACTTC. It is translated as CASPGLAGGHEQYF.

This clone came up a few times. The V call is TRBV19, the J call TRBJ1-4; perhaps TRBD1 as D (5 bases). The CDR3 is made up of 14 amino acids. V was clipped by 10 bases and J by 6 bases, with 18 bases between them. The germline V gene has CDR1 LNHDA and CDR2 SQIVND (reference sequence). The CDR3 DNA follows: TGTGCCACTCGTCCGGGGGGGTCGTATGAAAAACTGTTTTTT. This translates into CATRPGGSYEKLFF.

The V call is TRBV6-5, the J call TRBJ1-5; D uncertain. The germline V gene encodes CDR1 MNHEY and CDR2 SVGAGI. Trimming stripped 7 bases from V and 1 base from J, with 14 bases between. The CDR3 runs to 15 residues. In nucleotides, the CDR3 is TGTGCCAGCAAAGTCGACTCTGGAAGCAATCAGCCCCAGCATTTT. This codes for CASKVDSGSNQPQHF.

By share of the sample, this clone is medium-sized. The chain links TRBV6-4 to TRBJ1-1; 9 nucleotides line up with TRBD1. Germline assignment: CDR1 MRHNA and CDR2 SNTAGT. Trimming removed 2 bases from V and 4 bases from J; junction bases left unmatched: 2. This CDR3 has 14 amino acids. The CDR3 DNA sequence: TGTGCCAGCAGTGACGGACAGGGGTCCACTGAAGCTTTCTTT. Translation: CASSDGQGSTEAFF.

V gene TRBV7-9 combines with J gene TRBJ1-1; 9 bases fit TRBD1. Germline V gene lookup returns CDR1 SEHNR and CDR2 FQNEAQ (reference sequence). This CDR3 has 14 amino acids. Trimming cost V 4 bases and J 1 base; bases outside gene matches: 1. The CDR3 here is CASSSDRGNTEAFF. For the CDR3, the DNA is TGTGCCAGCAGCTCGGACAGGGGGAACACTGAAGCTTTCTTT.

This chain links TRBV3-1 (or the pseudogene TRBV3-2) with TRBJ1-5; 7 bases agree with TRBD1. V shed 4 bases, J shed 7 bases, and the junction held 7 bases outside the gene matches. In germline, CDR1 is LGHDT, CDR2 YNNKEL (reference sequence). The CDR3 is 14 residues long. This CDR3 reads CASSLTGFGQPQHF. The CDR3 nucleotides read TGTGCCAGCAGCCTGACAGGGTTTGGACAGCCCCAGCATTTT.

CDR3 loop: CASSLGPGGGETQYF. The DNA of the CDR3 is TGTGCCAGCAGCTTGGGCCCCGGAGGAGGTGAGACCCAGTACTTC. The chain uses TRBV7-2 and TRBJ2-5, with D possibly TRBD2 on 5 matching bases. The CDR3 consists of 15 residues. Germline loops: CDR1 SGHTA, CDR2 FQGNSA. Trimming removed 3 bases at V and 5 bases at J, with 16 bases between.

This clone was counted once. V and J are TRBV4-3 and TRBJ2-3; perhaps TRBD2 as D (5 bases). The CDR3 is 13 amino acids. Trimming left V 1 base short and J 3 bases short, with 5 bases between. Germline V gene lookup returns CDR1 LGHNA and CDR2 YSLEER. The CDR3 DNA reads TGCGCCAGCAGCCAAGCGGGGACAGATACGCAGTATTTT. This gives the protein CASSQAGTDTQYF.

The rearrangement links TRBV4-1 to TRBJ1-2; a possible D gene is TRBD1 (5 bases). The CDR3 has 15 residues. V lost 4 bases and J 3 bases, leaving 15 bases between the germline ends. Germline assignment: CDR1 MGHRA and CDR2 YSYEKL. This CDR3 is CASSLPGGDDYGYTF. As DNA, the CDR3 is TGCGCCAGCAGCCTTCCGGGGGGGGATGACTATGGCTACACCTTC.

This clone showed up just a few times. The chain combines TRBV2 with TRBJ1-2, with TRBD1 matching 10 bases. V gave up 6 bases and J gave up 9 bases; unmatched junction bases: 7. Germline CDR1 and CDR2: SNHLY and FYNNEI. The CDR3 extends over 13 amino acids. CDR3 DNA sequence: TGTGCCAGCAGCCCGGGACAGGGGTTACGCTACACCTTC. This encodes CASSPGQGLRYTF.

The CDR3 bases are TGTGCCAGCAGCCAAGATCTCGCCGGGACAAGTTACAATGAGCAGTTCTTC. The encoded protein is CASSQDLAGTSYNEQFF. This sequence joins TRBV4-2 and TRBJ2-1, with D possibly TRBD1 on 6 matching bases. V was clipped by 0 bases and J by 4 bases, with 16 bases between them. This CDR3 comprises 17 residues. In germline, CDR1 is LGHNA, CDR2 YNFKEQ.

The chain is built from TRBV3-1 (or the pseudogene TRBV3-2) and TRBJ2-4, with 7 bases fitting TRBD1. The CDR3 consists of 17 residues. The germline V gene encodes CDR1 LGHDT and CDR2 YNNKEL (reference sequence). The V and J ends lost 1 base and 3 bases, in that order; junction bases with no gene match: 9. This CDR3 is CASSQAKQGKVKNIQYF. The CDR3 region has the DNA TGTGCCAGCAGCCAAGCAAAACAGGGGAAAGTCAAAAACATTCAGTACTTC.

The chain joins TRBV19 to TRBJ2-1; 10 bases are shared with TRBD2. The CDR3 is made up of 14 amino acids. V lost 8 bases, J lost 3 bases, and 4 bases stayed unmatched. Germline-derived CDR1 and CDR2 are LNHDA and SQIVND (reference sequence). The CDR3 spells CASFSGGHYNEQFF. The DNA for the CDR3 is TGTGCCAGTTTTAGCGGGGGGCACTACAATGAGCAGTTCTTC.

The chain joins TRBV27 to TRBJ2-7; D perhaps matches TRBD1 (6 bases). Germline V gene lookup returns CDR1 MNHEY and CDR2 SMNVEV (reference sequence). There are 15 residues in the CDR3. The V end was cut by 5 bases, the J end by 1 base, with 15 bases between. Here the CDR3 reads CASSHRTAGSYEQYF. CDR3 nucleotide sequence: TGTGCCAGCAGTCACCGGACAGCTGGGTCCTACGAGCAGTACTTC.

The rearrangement links TRBV6-5 to TRBJ1-1, with D uncertain. With 10 bases removed from V and 0 bases from J, the gap between germline ends came to 6 bases. CDR3 length equals 11 residues. Germline loops: CDR1 MNHEY, CDR2 SVGAGI. CDR3 amino acids: CATLVNTEAFF. Written as DNA, the CDR3 is TGTGCCACCCTAGTGAACACTGAAGCTTTCTTT.

This chain uses TRBV18 with TRBJ1-5, with TRBD1 matching over 7 bases. V shed 5 bases, J shed 7 bases, and the junction held 17 bases outside the gene matches. This CDR3 contains 17 residues. Per the germline V gene, CDR1 is KGHSH and CDR2 is LQKENI. The CDR3 here is CASSFLPPQGGEQPQHF. The CDR3 DNA sequence: TGTGCCAGCTCATTCTTACCCCCGCAGGGGGGAGAACAGCCCCAGCATTTT.